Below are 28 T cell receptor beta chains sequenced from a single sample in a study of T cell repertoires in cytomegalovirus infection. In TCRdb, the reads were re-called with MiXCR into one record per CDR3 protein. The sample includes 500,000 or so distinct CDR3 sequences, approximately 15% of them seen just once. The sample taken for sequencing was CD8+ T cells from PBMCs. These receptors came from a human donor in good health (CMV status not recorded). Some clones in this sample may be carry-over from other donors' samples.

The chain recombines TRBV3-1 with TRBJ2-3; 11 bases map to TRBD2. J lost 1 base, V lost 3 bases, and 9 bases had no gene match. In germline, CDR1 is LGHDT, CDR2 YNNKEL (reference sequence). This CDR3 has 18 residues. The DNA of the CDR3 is TGTGCCAGCAGCCAGGACAAGACTAGCGGGAAGGGCACAGATACGCAGTATTTT. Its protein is CASSQDKTSGKGTDTQYF.

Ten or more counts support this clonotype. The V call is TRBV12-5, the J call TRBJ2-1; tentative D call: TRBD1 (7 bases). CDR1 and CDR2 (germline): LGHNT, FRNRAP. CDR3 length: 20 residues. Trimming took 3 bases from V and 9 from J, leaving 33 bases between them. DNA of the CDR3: TGTGCTAGTGGTTTCAAGCTTTATCAGGGGGGCCGGGATATCATCGGTGAGCAGTTCTTC. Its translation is CASGFKLYQGGRDIIGEQFF.

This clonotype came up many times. The CDR3 reads CASRPLLAGENNEQFF. The CDR3, as DNA: TGTGCCAGCAGGCCCCTACTAGCGGGAGAGAACAATGAGCAGTTCTTC. V and J are TRBV28 and TRBJ2-1, with TRBD2 identical over 11 bases. The CDR3 extends over 16 amino acids. CDR1 MDHEN and CDR2 SYDVKM come from the germline V gene. J was trimmed by 5 bases and V by 6 bases; bases with no gene match: 9.

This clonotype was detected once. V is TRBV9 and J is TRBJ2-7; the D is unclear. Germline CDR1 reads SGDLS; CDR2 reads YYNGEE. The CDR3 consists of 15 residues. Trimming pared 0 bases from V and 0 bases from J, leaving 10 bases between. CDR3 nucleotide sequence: TGTGCCAGCAGCGTAGGCGACATACGCTCCTACGAGCAGTACTTC. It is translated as CASSVGDIRSYEQYF.

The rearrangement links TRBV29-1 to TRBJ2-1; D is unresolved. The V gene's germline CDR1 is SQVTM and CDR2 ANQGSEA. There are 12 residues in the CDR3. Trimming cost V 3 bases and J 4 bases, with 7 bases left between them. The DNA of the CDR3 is TGCAGCGTTGAGGCAGGATACAATGAGCAGTTCTTC. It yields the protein CSVEAGYNEQFF.

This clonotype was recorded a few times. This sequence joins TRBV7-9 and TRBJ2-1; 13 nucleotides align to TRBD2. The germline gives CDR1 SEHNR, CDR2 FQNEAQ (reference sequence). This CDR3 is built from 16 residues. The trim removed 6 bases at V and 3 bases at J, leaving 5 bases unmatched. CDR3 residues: CASRPTSGGVYNEQFF. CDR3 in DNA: TGTGCCAGCAGACCTACTAGCGGGGGGGTCTACAATGAGCAGTTCTTC.

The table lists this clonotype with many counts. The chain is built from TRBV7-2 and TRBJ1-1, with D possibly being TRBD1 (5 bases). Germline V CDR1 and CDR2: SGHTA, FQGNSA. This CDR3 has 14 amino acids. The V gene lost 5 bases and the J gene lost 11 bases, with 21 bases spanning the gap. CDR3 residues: CASSPYVGATGAFF. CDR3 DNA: TGTGCCAGCAGCCCGTACGTAGGGGCCACGGGGGCTTTCTTT.

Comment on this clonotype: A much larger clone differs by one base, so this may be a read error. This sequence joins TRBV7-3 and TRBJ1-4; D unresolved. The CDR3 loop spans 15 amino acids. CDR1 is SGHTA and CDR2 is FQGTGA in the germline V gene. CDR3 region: CASSPLSPTNEKLSF. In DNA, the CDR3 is TGTGCCAGCAGCCCCCTCAGTCCAACTAATGAAAAACTGTCTTTT.

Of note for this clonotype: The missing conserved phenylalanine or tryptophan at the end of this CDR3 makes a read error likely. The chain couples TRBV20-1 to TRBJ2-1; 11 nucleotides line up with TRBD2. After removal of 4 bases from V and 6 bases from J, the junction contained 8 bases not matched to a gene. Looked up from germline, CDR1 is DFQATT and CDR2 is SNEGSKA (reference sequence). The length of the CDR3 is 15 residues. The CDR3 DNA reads TGCAGTGCTACGGGACTAGCGGATGCATTCAATGAGCAGTTCTTA. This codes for CSATGLADAFNEQFL.

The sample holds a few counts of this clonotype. The CDR3 region has the DNA TGTGCCAGCAGCATTCGATCTGGGGGGGTATACGAGCAGTACTTC. Protein sequence: CASSIRSGGVYEQYF. This chain links TRBV6-5 with TRBJ2-7; 7 bases agree with TRBD2. The CDR3 totals 15 residues. V gave up 6 bases and J gave up 4 bases; unmatched junction bases: 12. The germline V gene has CDR1 MNHEY and CDR2 SVGAGI.

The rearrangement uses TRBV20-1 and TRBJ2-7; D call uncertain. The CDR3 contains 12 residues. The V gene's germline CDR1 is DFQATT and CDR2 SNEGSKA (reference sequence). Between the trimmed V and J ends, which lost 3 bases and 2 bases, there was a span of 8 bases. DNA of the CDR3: TGCAGTGCTAGCCAGGAACCCTACGAGCAGTACTTC. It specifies CSASQEPYEQYF.

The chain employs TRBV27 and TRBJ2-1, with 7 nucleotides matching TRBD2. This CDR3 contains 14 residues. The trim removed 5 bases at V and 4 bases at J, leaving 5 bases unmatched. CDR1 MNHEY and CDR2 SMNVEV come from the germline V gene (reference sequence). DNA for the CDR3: TGTGCCAGCAGTGGGCCGGGGGGATACAATGAGCAGTTCTTC. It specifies CASSGPGGYNEQFF.

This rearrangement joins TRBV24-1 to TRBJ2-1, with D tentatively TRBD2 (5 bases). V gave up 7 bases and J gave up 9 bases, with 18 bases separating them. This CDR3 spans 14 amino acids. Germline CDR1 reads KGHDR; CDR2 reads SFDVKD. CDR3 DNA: TGTGCCACCAGCCAGAGAGGCGGGCAGAGTGAGCAGTTCTTC. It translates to CATSQRGGQSEQFF.

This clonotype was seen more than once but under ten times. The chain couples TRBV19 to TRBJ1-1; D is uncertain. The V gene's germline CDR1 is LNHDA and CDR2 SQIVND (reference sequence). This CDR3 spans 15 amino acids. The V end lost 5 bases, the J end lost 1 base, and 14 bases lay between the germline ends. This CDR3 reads CASSPLATPNTEAFF. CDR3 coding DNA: TGTGCCAGTAGTCCCTTGGCCACCCCGAACACTGAAGCTTTCTTT.

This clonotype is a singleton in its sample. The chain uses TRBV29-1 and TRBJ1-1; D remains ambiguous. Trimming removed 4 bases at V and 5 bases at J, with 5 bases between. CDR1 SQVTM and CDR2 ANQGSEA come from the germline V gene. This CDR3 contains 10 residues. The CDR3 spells CSVVTTEAFF. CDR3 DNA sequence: TGCAGCGTTGTTACTACTGAAGCTTTCTTT.

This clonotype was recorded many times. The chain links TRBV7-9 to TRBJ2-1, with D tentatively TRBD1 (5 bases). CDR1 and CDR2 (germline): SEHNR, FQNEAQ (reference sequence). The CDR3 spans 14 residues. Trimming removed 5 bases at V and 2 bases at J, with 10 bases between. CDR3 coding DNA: TGTGCCAGCAGCAACGACAGTACCTACAATGAGCAGTTCTTC. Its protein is CASSNDSTYNEQFF.

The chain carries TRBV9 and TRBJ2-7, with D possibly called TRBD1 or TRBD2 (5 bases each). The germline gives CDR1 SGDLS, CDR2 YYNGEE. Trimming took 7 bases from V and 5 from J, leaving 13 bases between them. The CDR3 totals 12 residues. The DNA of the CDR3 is TGTGCCAGCTCCTCCAGGGACCACGAGCAGTACTTC. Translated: CASSSRDHEQYF.

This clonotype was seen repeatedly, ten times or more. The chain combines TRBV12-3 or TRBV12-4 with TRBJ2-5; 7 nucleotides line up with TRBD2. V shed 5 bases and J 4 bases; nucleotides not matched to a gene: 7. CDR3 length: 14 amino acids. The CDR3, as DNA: TGTGCCAGCAGTCCGAGGTCGGGAGGAGAGACCCAGTACTTC. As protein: CASSPRSGGETQYF.

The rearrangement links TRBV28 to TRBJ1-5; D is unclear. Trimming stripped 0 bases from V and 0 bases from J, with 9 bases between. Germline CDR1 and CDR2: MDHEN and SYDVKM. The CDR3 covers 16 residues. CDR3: CASSLWGGNSNQPQHF. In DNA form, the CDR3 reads TGTGCCAGCAGTTTATGGGGCGGTAATAGCAATCAGCCCCAGCATTTT. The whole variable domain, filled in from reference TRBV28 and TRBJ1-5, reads DVKVTQSSRYLVKRTGEKVFLECVQDMDHENMFWYRQDPGLGLRLIYFSYDVKMKEKGDIPEGYSVSREKKERFSLILESASTNQTSMYLCASSLWGGNSNQPQHFGDGTRLSIL.

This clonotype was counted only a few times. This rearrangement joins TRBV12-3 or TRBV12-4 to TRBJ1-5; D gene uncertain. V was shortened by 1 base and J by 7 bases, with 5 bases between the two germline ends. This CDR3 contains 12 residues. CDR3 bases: TGTGCCAGCAGTTTAGACATACAGCCCCAGCATTTT. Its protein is CASSLDIQPQHF.

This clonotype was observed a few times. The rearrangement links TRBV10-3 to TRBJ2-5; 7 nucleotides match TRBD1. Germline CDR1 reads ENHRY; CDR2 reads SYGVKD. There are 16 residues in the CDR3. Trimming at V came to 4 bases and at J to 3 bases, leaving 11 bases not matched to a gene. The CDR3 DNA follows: TGTGCCATCAGTGTGCAACTAGGGGGCACGGAAGAGACCCAGTACTTC. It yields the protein CAISVQLGGTEETQYF.

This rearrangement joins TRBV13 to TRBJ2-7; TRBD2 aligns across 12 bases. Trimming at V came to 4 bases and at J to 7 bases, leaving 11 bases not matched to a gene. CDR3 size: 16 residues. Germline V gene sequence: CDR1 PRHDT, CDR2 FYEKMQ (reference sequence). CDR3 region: CASSSWTSGVGGEQYF. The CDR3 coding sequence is TGTGCCAGCAGCTCCTGGACTAGCGGGGTAGGGGGGGAGCAGTACTTC.

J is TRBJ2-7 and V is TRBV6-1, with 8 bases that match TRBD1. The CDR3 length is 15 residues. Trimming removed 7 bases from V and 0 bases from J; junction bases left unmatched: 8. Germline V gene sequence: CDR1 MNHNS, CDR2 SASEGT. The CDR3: CASIIRDRSSYEQYF. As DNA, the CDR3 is TGTGCCAGCATAATCCGGGACAGGTCCTCCTACGAGCAGTACTTC.

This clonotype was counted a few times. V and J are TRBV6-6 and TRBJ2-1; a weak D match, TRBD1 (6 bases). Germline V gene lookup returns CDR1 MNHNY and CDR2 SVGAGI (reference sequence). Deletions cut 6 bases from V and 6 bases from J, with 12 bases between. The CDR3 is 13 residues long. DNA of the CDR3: TGTGCCAGCAGACAGGGCCTGGGCAATGAGCAGTTCTTC. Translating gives CASRQGLGNEQFF.

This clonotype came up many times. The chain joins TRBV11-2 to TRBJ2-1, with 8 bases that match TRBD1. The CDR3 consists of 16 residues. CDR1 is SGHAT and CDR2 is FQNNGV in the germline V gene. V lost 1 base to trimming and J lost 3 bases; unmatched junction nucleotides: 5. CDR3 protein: CASSLVWDRYYNEQFF. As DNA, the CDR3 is TGTGCCAGCAGCTTAGTGTGGGACAGGTACTACAATGAGCAGTTCTTC.

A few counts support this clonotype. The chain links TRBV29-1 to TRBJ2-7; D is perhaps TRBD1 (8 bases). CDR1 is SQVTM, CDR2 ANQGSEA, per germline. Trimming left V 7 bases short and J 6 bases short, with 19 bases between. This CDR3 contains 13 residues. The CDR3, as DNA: TGCAGCGCCCTGAGCGGGACAGGTAGCGAGCAGTACTTC. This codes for CSALSGTGSEQYF.

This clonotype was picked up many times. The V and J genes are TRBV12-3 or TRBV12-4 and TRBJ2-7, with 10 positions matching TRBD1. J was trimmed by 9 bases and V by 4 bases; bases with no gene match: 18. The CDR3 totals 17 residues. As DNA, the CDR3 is TGTGCCAGCAGTTCTCTAGTCCGGGACAGGGGCTCTTTGGGGCAGTACTTC. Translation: CASSSLVRDRGSLGQYF.

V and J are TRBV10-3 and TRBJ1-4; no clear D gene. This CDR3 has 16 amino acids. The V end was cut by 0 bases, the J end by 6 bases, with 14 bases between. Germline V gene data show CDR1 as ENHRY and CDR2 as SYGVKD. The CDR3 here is CAISESGLTLDEKLFF. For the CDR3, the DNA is TGTGCCATCAGTGAGTCGGGTCTAACATTGGATGAAAAACTGTTTTTT.